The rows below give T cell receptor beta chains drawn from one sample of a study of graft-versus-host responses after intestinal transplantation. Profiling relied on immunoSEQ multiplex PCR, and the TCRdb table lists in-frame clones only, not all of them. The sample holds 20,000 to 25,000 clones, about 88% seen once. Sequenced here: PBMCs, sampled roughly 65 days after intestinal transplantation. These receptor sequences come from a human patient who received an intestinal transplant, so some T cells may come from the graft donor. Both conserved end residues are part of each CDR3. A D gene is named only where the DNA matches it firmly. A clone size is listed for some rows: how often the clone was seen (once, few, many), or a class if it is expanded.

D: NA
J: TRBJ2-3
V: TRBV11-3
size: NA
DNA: TGTGCCAGCAGCTTGTGGGGTACAGGGACTTTGTTCTCTAGCACAGATACGCAGTATTTT
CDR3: CASSLWGTGTLFSSTDTQYF

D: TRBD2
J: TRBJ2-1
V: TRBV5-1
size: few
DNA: TGCGCCAGCAGCTTTCGGGCGGGGGGCTACGAGCAGTTCTTC
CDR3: CASSFRAGGYEQFF

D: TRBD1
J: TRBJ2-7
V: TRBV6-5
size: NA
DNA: TGTGCCAGCAGGCAAGGGACAGTCAGCGAGCAGTACTTC
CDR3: CASRQGTVSEQYF

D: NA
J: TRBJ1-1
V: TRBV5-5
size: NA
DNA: TGTGCCAGCAGCTTAGCGGGGAGCACTGAAGCTTTCTTT
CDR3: CASSLAGSTEAFF

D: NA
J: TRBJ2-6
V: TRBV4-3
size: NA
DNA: TGCGCCAGCAGCCAAGAGGGCCGGACAACTTTCATCTCTGGGGCCAACGTCCTGACTTTC
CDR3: CASSQEGRTTFISGANVLTF

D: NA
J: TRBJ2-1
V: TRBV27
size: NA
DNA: TGTGCCAGCACTAAGGGGTGGGAGCAGTTCTTC
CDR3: CASTKGWEQFF

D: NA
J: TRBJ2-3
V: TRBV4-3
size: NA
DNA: TGCGCCAGCAGCCAAGGAGCCCAGAATACGCAGTATTTT
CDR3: CASSQGAQNTQYF

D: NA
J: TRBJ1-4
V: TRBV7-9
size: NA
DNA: TGTGCCAGCAGCCCGCGGGAGACGGCTAATGAAAAACTGTTTTTT
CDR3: CASSPRETANEKLFF

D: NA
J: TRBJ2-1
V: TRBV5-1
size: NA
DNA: TGCGCCAGCAGCTTGGGAGTAGGGGACACTCTACACTCTGAGCAGTTCTTC
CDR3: CASSLGVGDTLHSEQFF

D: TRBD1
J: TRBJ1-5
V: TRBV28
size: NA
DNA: TGTGCCAGCCAAAAGGACAGGGGGCTGGATCAGCCCCAGCATTTT
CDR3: CASQKDRGLDQPQHF

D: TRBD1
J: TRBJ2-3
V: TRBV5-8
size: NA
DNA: TGTGCCAGCAGCTCAATACAGGGGCCCGCAGATACGCAGTATTTT
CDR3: CASSSIQGPADTQYF

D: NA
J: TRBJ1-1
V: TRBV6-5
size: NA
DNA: TGTGCCAGCAGTTACTCACAGGGTACTGAAGCTTTCTTT
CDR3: CASSYSQGTEAFF

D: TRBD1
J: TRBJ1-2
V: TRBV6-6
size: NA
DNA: TGTGCCAGCAGTGATGACAGGGCGGAGATCTATGGCTACACCTTC
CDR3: CASSDDRAEIYGYTF

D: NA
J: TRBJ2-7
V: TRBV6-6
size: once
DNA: TGTGCCAGCAGTTATAGAGGCTACGAGCAGTACTTC
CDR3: CASSYRGYEQYF

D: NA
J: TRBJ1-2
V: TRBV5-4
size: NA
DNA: TGTGCCAGCAGCTTTGCACCCTTATCTAACTATGGCTACACCTTC
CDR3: CASSFAPLSNYGYTF

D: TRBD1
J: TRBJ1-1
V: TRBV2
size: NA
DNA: TGTGCCAGCAGTGACAGGTCCGGGACAGCCCCGAGGGCTTTCTTT
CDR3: CASSDRSGTAPRAFF

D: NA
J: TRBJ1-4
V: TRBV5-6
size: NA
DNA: TGTGCCAGCAGCTTGGGTCCGGGGGCAACTAATGAAAAACTGTTTTTT
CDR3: CASSLGPGATNEKLFF

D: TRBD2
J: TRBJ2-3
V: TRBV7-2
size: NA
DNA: TGTGCCAGCAGCTTACTAGCGGGGTTCACAGATACGCAGTATTTT
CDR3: CASSLLAGFTDTQYF

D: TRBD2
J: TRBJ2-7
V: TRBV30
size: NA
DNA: TGTGCCTGGAGTTACCTAGCGGGGGACTACGAGCAGTACTTC
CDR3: CAWSYLAGDYEQYF

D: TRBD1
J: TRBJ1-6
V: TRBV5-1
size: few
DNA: TGCGCCAGCAGCGGAACAGGGACAGGAGATTCACCCCTCCACTTT
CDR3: CASSGTGTGDSPLHF

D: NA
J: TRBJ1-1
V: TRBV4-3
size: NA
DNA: TGCGCCAGCAGCCAATTACTCAACACTGAAGCTTTCTTT
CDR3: CASSQLLNTEAFF

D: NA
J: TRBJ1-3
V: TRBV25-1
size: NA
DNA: TGTGCCAGCAGTATCAGCTACTCCGGGACGGGAATTGGAAACACCATATATTTT
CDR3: CASSISYSGTGIGNTIYF

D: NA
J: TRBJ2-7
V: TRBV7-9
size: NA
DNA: TGTGCCAGCACCCAAGACAGCGACTACGAGCAGTACTTC
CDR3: CASTQDSDYEQYF

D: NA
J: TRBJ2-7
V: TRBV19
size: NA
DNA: TGTGCCAGTAGTATTGGACTGAATTCCTACGAGCAGTACTTC
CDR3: CASSIGLNSYEQYF

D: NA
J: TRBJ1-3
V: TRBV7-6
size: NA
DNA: TGTGCCAGCAGCCCCGAAGGGGGCTCTGGAAACACCATATATTTT
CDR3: CASSPEGGSGNTIYF

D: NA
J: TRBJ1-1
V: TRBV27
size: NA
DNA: TGTGCTTCGGGAGGGGGAGCCACTGAAGCTTTCTTT
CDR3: CASGGGATEAFF